This T cell receptor (beta chain) was documented in a study of T cells in Graves' hyperthyroidism and ophthalmopathy. There are 17 residues in the CDR3. V trimming: 3 bases; J trimming: 4 bases; junction bases outside the gene matches: 12. Stable Graves' hyperthyroidism denoted no ophthalmopathy progression over 18 months. Any patient presenting with uncontrolled infection, other autoimmune disease, pregnancy or lactation was left out. This clonotype was found a few times. Template material for amplifying TCR beta CDR3 regions consisted of RNA transcripts. The primer set for the first-round RT-PCR of the TCR CDR3 was HTBI. TCRdb re-called the multiplex PCR reads through MiXCR, storing one row per CDR3 protein. Of fewer than 550,000 distinct CDR3 sequences listed, around 16% were seen once; the top ten hold over 12%.

What was sequenced was blood. V and J are TRBV12-3 or TRBV12-4 and TRBJ2-5, with 9 nucleotides matching TRBD1. The clonotype comes from a woman between 18 and 30 years old with Graves' hyperthyroidism. CDR3 nucleotides: TGTGCCAGCAGTTTGGTGGGTGTGGGGACAGGGACAGAGACCCAGTACTTC. This codes for CASSLVGVGTGTETQYF.